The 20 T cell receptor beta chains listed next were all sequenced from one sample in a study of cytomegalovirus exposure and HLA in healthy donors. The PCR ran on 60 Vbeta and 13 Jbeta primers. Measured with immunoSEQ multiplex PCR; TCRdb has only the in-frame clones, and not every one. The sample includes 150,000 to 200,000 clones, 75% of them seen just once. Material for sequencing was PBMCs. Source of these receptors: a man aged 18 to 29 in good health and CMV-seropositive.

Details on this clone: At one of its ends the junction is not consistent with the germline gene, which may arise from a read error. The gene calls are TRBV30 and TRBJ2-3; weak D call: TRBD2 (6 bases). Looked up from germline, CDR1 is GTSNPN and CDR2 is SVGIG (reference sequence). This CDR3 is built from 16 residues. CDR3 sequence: CARRKGGRIRTDTQYF. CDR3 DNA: TGTGCCCGGAGGAAGGGTGGGAGGATTCGAACAGATACGCAGTATTTT.

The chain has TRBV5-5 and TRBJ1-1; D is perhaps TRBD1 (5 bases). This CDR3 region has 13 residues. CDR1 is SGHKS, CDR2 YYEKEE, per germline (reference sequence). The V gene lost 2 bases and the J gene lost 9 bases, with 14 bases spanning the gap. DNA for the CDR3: TGTGCCAGCAGCTTAACAGGAACAGCGCAAGCTTTCTTT. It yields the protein CASSLTGTAQAFF.

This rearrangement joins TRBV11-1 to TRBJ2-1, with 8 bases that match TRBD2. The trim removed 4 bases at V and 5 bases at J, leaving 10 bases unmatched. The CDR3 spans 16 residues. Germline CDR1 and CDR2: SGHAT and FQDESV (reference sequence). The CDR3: CASSWGPPGGNNEQFF. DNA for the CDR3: TGTGCCAGCAGCTGGGGTCCACCGGGAGGGAACAATGAGCAGTTCTTC.

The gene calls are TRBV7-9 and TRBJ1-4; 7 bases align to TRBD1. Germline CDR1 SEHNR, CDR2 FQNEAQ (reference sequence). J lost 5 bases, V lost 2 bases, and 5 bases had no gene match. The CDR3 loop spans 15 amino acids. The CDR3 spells CASSLSGTVNEKLFF. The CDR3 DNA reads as TGTGCCAGCAGCTTATCCGGGACAGTAAATGAAAAACTGTTTTTT. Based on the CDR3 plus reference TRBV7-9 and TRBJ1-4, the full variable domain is DTGVSQNPRHKITKRGQNVTFRCDPISEHNRLYWYRQTLGQGPEFLTYFQNEAQLEKSRLLSDRFSAERPKGSFSTLEIQRTEQGDSAMYLCASSLSGTVNEKLFFGSGTQLSVL.

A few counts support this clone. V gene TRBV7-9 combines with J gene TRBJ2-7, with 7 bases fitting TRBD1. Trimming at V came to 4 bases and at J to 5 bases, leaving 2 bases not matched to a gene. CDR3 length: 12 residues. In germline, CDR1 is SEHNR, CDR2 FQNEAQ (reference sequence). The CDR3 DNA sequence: TGTGCCAGCAGCTCCACAGGGGACGAGCAGTACTTC. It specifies CASSSTGDEQYF. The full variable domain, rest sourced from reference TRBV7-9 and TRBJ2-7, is DTGVSQNPRHKITKRGQNVTFRCDPISEHNRLYWYRQTLGQGPEFLTYFQNEAQLEKSRLLSDRFSAERPKGSFSTLEIQRTEQGDSAMYLCASSSTGDEQYFGPGTRLTVT.

The CDR3 loop reads CASSGGTSGRNEQFF. The CDR3 nucleotides read TGTGCCAGCAGTGGGGGGACTAGCGGAAGAAATGAGCAGTTCTTC. The V and J genes are TRBV2 and TRBJ2-1, with 11 bases fitting TRBD2. CDR1 is SNHLY, CDR2 FYNNEI, per germline. The V segment lost 4 bases and the J segment 7 bases; nucleotides outside the gene matches: 6. The CDR3 is 15 residues long.

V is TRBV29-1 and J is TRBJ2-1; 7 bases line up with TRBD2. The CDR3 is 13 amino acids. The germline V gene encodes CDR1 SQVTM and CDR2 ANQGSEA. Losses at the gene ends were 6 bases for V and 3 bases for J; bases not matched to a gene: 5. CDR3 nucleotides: TGCAGCGTACCCCGGGGGGACTACAATGAGCAGTTCTTC. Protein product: CSVPRGDYNEQFF.

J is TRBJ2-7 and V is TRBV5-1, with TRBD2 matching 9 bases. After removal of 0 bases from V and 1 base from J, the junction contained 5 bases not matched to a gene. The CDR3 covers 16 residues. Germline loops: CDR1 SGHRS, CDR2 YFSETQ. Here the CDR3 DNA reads TGCGCCAGCAGCTTGGCCTCAAGCGGGGGGTCCTACGAGCAGTACTTC. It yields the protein CASSLASSGGSYEQYF.

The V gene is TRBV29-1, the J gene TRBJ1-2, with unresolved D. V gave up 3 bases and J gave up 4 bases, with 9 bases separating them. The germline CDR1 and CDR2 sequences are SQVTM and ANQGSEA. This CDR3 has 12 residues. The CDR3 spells CSVDLDRYGYTF. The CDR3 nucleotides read TGCAGCGTTGACCTAGACCGCTATGGCTACACCTTC.

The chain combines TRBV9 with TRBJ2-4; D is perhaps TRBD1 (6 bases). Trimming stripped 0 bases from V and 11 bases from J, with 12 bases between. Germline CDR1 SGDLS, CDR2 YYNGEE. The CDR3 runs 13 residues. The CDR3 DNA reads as TGTGCCAGCAGCGTAGGGACAGAACCACTTCAGTACTTC. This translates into CASSVGTEPLQYF.

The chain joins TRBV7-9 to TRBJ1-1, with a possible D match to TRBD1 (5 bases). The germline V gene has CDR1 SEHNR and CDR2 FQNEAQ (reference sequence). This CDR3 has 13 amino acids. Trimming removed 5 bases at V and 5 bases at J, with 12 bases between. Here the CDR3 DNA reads TGTGCCAGCAGCCCATCGGGGGGGACTGAAGCTTTCTTT. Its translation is CASSPSGGTEAFF.

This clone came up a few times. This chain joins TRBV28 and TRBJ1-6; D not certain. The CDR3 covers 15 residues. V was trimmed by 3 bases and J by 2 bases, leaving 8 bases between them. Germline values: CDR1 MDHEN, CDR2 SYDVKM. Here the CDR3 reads CASSLYSPYNSPLHF. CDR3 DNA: TGTGCCAGCAGTTTGTACAGTCCCTATAATTCACCCCTCCACTTT.

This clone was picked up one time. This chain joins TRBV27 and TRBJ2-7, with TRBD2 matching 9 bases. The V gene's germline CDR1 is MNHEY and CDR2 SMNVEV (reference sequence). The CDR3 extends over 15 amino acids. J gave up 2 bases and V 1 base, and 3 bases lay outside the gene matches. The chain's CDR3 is CASSLFAGGPYEQYF. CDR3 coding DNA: TGTGCCAGCAGTTTATTTGCGGGAGGGCCCTACGAGCAGTACTTC.

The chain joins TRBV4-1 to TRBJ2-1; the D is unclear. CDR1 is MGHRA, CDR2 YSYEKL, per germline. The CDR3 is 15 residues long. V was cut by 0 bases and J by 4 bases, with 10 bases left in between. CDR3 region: CASSQDKTAYNEQFF. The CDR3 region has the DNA TGCGCCAGCAGCCAAGATAAAACAGCTTACAATGAGCAGTTCTTC.

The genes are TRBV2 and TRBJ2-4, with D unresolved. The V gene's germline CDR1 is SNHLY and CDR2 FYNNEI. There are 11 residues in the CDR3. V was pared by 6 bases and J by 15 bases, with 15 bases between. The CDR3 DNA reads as TGTGCCAGCAGGATCGACTCATGGTGGTACTTC. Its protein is CASRIDSWWYF.

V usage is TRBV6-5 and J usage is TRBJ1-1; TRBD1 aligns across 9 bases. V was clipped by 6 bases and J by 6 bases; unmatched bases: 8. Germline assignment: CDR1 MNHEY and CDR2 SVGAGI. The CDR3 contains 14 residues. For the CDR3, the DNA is TGTGCCAGCAGGACGGACAGGGGTCGGGCTGAAGCTTTCTTT. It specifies CASRTDRGRAEAFF.

DNA of the CDR3: TGTGCCAGCAGTCCACAGGATGGCACTGAAGCTTTCTTT. It translates to CASSPQDGTEAFF. This chain uses TRBV27 with TRBJ1-1; weak D call: TRBD1 (5 bases). The CDR3 spans 13 residues. Trimming cost V 5 bases and J 4 bases, with 11 bases left between them. Per germline, CDR1 MNHEY and CDR2 SMNVEV (reference sequence).

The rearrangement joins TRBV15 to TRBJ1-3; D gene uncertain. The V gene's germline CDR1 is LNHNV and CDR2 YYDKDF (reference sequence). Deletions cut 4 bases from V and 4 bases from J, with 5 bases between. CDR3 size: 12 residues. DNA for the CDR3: TGTGCCACCAGCACTCAGGGAAACACCATATATTTT. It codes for CATSTQGNTIYF.

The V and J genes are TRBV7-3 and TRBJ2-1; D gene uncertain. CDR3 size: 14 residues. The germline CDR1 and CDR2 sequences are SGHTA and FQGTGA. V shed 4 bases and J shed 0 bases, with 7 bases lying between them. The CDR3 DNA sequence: TGTGCCAGCAGCTCGGTAAGCTCCTACAATGAGCAGTTCTTC. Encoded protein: CASSSVSSYNEQFF.

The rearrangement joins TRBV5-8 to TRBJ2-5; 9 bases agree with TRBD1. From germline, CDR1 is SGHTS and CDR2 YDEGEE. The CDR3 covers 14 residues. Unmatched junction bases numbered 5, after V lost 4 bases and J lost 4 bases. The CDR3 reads CASSPGTGIETQYF. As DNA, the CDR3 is TGTGCCAGCAGCCCCGGGACAGGGATAGAGACCCAGTACTTC.